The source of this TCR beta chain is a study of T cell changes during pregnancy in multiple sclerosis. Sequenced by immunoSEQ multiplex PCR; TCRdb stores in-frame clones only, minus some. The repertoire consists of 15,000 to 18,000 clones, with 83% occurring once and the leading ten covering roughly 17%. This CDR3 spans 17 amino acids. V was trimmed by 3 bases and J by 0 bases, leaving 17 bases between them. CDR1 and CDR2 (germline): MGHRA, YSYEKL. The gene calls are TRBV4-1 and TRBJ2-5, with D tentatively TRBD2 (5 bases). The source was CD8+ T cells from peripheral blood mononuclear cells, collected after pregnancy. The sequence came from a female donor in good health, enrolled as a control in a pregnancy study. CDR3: CASSHITIARNQETQYF. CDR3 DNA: TGCGCCAGCAGCCACATCACTATAGCGAGAAACCAAGAGACCCAGTACTTC.